This T cell receptor (beta chain) derives from a study of T-cell reconstitution after alpha-beta-depleted transplantation in children. This clonotype was counted ten times or more. Per the germline V gene, CDR1 is SGHDN and CDR2 is FVKESK. V dropped 1 base and J dropped 0 bases, with 13 bases sitting between them. The CDR3 length is 16 residues. The authors prepared the TCRbeta library with unique molecular identifiers. TCRdb reanalysed the PCR reads using MiXCR and keeps one entry per CDR3 protein. The sample carries 120,000 or so distinct CDR3 sequences, 10% recorded once. This chain links TRBV14 with TRBJ2-7, with D unresolved. The clonotype comes from a human donor who donated a stem cell graft to a child with acute lymphoblastic leukemia. This specimen was PBMCs from the stem cell graft donor, taken from the stem cell graft. The CDR3 sequence: CASSQGGIGRSYEQYF. CDR3 in DNA: TGTGCCAGCAGCCAAGGCGGAATAGGCCGCTCCTACGAGCAGTACTTC.